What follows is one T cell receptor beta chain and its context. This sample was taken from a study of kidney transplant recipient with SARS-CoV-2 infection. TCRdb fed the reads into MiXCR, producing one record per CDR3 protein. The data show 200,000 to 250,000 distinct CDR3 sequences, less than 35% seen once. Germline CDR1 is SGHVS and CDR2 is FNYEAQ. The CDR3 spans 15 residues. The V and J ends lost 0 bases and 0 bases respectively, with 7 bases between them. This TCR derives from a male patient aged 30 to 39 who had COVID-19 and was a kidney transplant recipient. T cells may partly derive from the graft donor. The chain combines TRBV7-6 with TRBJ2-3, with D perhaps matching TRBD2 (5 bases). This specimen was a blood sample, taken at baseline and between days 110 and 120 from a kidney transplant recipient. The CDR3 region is CASSLARTSTDTQYF. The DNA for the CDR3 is TGTGCCAGCAGCTTAGCCAGGACTAGCACAGATACGCAGTATTTT.